This T cell receptor (beta chain) was sequenced during a study of Ad26.COV2.S vaccination and SARS-CoV-2 variants. Treatment noted: some 20 received Ad26.COV2.S at low or high dose, single or two shots; about 5 received placebo; per-sample allocation not given. Sampling took place 63 days after the first vaccine or placebo injection. Assay: immunoSEQ multiplex PCR; the TCRdb copy retains only in-frame clones and omits some. The sample consists of around 350,000 clones, 70% to 90% of them appearing once. The sample consisted of peripheral blood, taken in a trial of Ad26.COV2.S vaccine versus placebo. This receptor was obtained from a person aged 18-65 years who received the Ad26.COV2.S COVID-19 vaccine or a placebo.

The CDR3 sequence: CASSLRLAGGPEQETQYF. Here the CDR3 DNA reads TGTGCCAGCAGCCTTAGACTAGCGGGAGGGCCCGAGCAAGAGACCCAGTACTTC. The chain employs TRBV3-1 (or the pseudogene TRBV3-2) and TRBJ2-5; 14 positions agree with TRBD2. Trimming cost V 4 bases and J 2 bases; bases outside gene matches: 9. Germline-derived CDR1 and CDR2 are LGHDT and YNNKEL (reference sequence). CDR3 length: 18 residues.